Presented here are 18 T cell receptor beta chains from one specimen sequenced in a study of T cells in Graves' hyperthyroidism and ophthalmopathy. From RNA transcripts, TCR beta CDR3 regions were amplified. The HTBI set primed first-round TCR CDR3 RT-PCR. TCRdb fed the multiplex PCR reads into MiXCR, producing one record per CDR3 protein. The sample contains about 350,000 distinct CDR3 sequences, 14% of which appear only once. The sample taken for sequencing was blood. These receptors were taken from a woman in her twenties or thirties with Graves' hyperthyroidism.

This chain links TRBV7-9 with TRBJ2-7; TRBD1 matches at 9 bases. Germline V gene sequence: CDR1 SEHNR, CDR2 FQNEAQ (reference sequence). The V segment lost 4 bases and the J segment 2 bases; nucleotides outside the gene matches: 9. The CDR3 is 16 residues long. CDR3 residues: CASSWMGQGIPYEQYF. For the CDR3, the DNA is TGTGCCAGCAGCTGGATGGGACAGGGAATCCCCTACGAGCAGTACTTC.

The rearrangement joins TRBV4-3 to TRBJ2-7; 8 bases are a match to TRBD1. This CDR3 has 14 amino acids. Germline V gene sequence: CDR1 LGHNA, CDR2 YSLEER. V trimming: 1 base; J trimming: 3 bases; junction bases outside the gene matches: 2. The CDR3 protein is CASSQGTGRYEQYF. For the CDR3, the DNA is TGCGCCAGCAGCCAAGGGACAGGGCGCTACGAGCAGTACTTC.

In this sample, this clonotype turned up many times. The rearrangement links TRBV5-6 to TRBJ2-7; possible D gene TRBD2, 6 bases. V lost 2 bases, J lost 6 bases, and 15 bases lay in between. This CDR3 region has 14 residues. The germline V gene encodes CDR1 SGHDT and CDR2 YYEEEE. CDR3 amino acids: CASSFGGVRSEQYF. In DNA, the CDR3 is TGTGCCAGCAGCTTCGGGGGAGTTAGGAGCGAGCAGTACTTC.

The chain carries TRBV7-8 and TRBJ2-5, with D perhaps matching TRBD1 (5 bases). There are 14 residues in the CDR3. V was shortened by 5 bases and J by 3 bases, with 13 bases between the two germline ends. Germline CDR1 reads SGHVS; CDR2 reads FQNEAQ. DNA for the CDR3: TGTGCCAGCAGCCCGGAGTGGGGCAAAGAGACCCAGTACTTC. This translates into CASSPEWGKETQYF.

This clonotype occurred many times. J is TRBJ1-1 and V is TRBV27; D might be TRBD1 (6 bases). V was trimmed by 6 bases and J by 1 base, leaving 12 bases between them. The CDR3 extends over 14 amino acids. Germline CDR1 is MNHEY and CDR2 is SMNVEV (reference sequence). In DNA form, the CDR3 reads TGTGCCAGCAGCAGGGACACTTCGAACACTGAAGCTTTCTTT. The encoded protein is CASSRDTSNTEAFF.

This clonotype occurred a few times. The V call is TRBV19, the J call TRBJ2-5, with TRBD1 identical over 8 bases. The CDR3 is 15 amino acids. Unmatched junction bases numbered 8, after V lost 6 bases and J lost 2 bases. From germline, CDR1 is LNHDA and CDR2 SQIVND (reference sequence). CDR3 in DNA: TGTGCCAGTAGGGGCCTCAGGGGGCAGCAAGAGACCCAGTACTTC. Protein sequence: CASRGLRGQQETQYF.

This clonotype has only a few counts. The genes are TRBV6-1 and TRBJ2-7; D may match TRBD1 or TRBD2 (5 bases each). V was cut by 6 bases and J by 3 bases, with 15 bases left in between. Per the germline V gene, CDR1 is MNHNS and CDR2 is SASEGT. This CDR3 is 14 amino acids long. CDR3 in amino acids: CASRPDRGGYEQYF. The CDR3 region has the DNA TGTGCCAGCAGGCCCGACAGAGGAGGCTACGAGCAGTACTTC.

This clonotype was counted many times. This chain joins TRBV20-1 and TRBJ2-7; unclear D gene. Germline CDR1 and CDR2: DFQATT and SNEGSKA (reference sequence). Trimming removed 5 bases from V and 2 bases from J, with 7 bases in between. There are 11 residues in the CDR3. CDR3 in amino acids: CSAPSPYEQYF. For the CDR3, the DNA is TGCAGTGCTCCATCCCCCTACGAGCAGTACTTC.

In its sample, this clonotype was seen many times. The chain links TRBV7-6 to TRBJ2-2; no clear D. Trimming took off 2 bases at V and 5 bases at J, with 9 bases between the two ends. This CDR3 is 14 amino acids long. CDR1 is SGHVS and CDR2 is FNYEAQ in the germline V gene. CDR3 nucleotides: TGTGCCAGCAGCTTATGGTACCTGACCGGGGAGCTGTTTTTT. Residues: CASSLWYLTGELFF.

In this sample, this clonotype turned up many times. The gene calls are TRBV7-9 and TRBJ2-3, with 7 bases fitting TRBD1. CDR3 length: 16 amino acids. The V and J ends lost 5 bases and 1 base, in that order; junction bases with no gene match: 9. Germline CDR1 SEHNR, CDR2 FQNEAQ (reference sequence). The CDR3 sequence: CASSPPLTGRTDTQYF. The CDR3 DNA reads TGTGCCAGCAGCCCGCCACTGACAGGGCGCACAGATACGCAGTATTTT.

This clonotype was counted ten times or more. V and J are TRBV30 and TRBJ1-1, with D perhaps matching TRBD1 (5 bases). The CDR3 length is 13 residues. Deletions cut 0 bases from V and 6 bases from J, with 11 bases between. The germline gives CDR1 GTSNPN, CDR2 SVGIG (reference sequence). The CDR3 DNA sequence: TGTGCCTGGAGTGTAACCCAGGGCTCTGAAGCTTTCTTT. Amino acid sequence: CAWSVTQGSEAFF.

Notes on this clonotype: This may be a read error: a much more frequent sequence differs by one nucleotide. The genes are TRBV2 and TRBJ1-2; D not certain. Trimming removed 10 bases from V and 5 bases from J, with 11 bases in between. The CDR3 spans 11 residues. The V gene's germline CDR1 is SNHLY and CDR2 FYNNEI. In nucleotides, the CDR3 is TGTGCCACCTGGGTGGCATATGGCTACACCTTC. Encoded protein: CATWVAYGYTF.

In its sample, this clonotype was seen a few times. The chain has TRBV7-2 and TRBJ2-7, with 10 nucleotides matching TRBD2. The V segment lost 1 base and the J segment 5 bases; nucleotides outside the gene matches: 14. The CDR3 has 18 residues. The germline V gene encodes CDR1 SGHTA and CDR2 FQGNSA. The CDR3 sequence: CASSLGERWTSGRNEQYF. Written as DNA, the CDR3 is TGTGCCAGCAGCTTAGGGGAGAGGTGGACTAGCGGACGGAACGAGCAGTACTTC.

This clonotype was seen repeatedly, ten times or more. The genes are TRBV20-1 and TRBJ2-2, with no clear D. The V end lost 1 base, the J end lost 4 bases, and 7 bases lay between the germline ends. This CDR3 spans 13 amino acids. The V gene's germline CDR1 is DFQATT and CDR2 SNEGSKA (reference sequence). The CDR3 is CSARGVVTGELFF. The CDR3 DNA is TGCAGTGCTAGAGGTGTGGTCACCGGGGAGCTGTTTTTT.

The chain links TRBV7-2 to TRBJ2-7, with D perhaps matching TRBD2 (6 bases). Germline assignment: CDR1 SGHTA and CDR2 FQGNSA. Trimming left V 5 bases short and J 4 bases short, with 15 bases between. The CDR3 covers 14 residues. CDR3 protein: CASSPSLGGYEQYF. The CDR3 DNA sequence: TGTGCCAGCAGCCCGAGTTTGGGGGGATACGAGCAGTACTTC.

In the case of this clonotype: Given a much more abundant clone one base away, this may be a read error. The CDR3 nucleotides are TGCAGTGCTAGAGGCGAGGAGGTAGCCGAAAAACTGTTTTTT. It specifies CSARGEEVAEKLFF. The gene calls are TRBV20-1 and TRBJ1-4; no clear D gene. Trimming removed 1 base from V and 8 bases from J, with 14 bases in between. Germline CDR1 is DFQATT and CDR2 is SNEGSKA (reference sequence). The CDR3 consists of 14 residues.

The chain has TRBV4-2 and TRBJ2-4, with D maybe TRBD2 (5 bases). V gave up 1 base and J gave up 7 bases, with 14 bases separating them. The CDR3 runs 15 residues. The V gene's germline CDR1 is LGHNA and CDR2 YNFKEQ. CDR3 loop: CASSQGEGAWNIQYF. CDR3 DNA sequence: TGTGCCAGCAGCCAAGGAGAGGGCGCCTGGAACATTCAGTACTTC.

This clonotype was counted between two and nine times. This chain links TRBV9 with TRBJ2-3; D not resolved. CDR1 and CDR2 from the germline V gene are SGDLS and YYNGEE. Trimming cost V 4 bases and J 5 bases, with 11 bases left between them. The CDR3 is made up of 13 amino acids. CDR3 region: CASSRPWEDTQYF. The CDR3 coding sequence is TGTGCCAGCAGCAGACCTTGGGAAGATACGCAGTATTTT.